This TCR beta chain emerged from a study of T cell responses to AZD1222 COVID-19 vaccine (dated by TCRdb to about 2021). Study-level background: Because spike-specific TCR depth and breadth did not differ between the two schedules, AZD1222 recipients who got a second dose at roughly 4 weeks were pooled with those who got a second dose at roughly 12 weeks. Trial participants were enrolled by age into subgroups of 18-55, 56-69 and 70-plus years, and around 140, 26 and 57 TCR-sequenced participants, respectively, were included in these subgroups. A total of 240 or so trial participants underwent TCR sequencing, of whom about 210 had received two doses of AZD1222 and 26 had received two doses of the MenACWY control vaccine.

The CDR3 regions of human TCRbeta chains were analyzed by immunosequencing. As for how the authors treated the data: TCRs in the repertoires were matched against a reference library of SARS-CoV-2-specific TCRs that had been generated with the MIRA antigen-specificity platform. Breadth was defined as the fraction of unique TCRs that were SARS-CoV-2-associated, and depth was defined as the fraction of total T cells that were SARS-CoV-2-associated. Using the MIRA data, each spike-specific TCR was mapped to the spike region that the TCR reacts to and placed in a CD4 or CD8 class. Log10-transformed breadth and depth values were compared by one-way ANOVA with Sidak's multiple comparisons tests. What TCRdb holds here is the immuneACCESS table cut down to in-frame rearrangements. Part of the clones is not present; checked against another copy, under half of the missing clones reflect an unresolved V gene, and the others are unexplained. Clonal size and the V and J genes are those of that table, whereas D and trimming came from the DNA. The table for this sample lists 45,000 to 60,000 clones; more than 75% of them were counted only once. The top ten hold about a sixth of the sample.

The germline V gene supplies CDR1 KGHSH and CDR2 LQKENI. Counted from cysteine to phenylalanine, this CDR3 has 12 amino acids. Only the CDR3 portion is preserved as DNA: 36 bases, with reading frame beginning at the first base. Trimmed from V: 5 bases; trimmed from J: 9 bases; junction bases lacking a gene match: 3. In the paper's terms, the time point label means: baseline before first vaccination. Samples from vaccinated people were obtained from the UK trials COV001 and COV002, which included a single-blind randomized controlled phase 2/3 trial of AZD1222 (ChAdOx1 nCoV-19) in healthy adults. For TCRbeta chain sequencing, PBMC samples were collected from trial participants at day 0 and at day 28 after the second dose. In regard to this clone: The antigen this receptor binds is unknown. Per-base qualities were not stored, and no clone one base away is much larger.

Results and caveats for the whole study, not just this receptor: Most participants were white British and females outnumbered males, and the authors suggested that clonal diversity may have been underestimated. The 56-69-year group was small, and its depth increase did not reach significance, likely because of low power. Epitopes outside the regions mutated in the B.1.351 and B.1.1.7 variants were reportedly recognized by nearly half of the unique spike-specific TCRs. The whole spike protein was spanned by vaccine-associated CD4 TCRs, and dominant responses were seen in regions 160-218 and 743-854. Because no day 14 peak-response samples were available, the repertoires could be characterized only after the peak T cell response. Conclusions about previously exposed vaccinees were limited because only six or seven AZD1222 recipients were SARS-CoV-2 seropositive at baseline. Spike-specific TCR breadth and depth rose significantly after two AZD1222 doses compared with day 0 and with MenACWY recipients.

The sequencing used peripheral blood, collected on day 0 of AZD1222 vaccination. Recombination connected TRBV18 to TRBJ2-1, with 8 bases matching TRBD2. The clonotype originates from an adult in good health. CDR3 reads: CASSGTRLEQFF. The nucleotides read TGTGCCAGCTCAGGGACTAGACTTGAGCAGTTCTTC. When the CDR3 is completed using the reference TRBV18 and TRBJ2-1 genes on either side, the full variable domain is NAGVMQNPRHLVRRRGQEARLRCSPMKGHSHVYWYRQLPEEGLKFMVYLQKENIIDESGMPKERFSAEFPKEGPSILRIQQVVRGDSAAYFCASSGTRLEQFFGPGTRLTVL.